The rows below give T cell receptor beta chains drawn from one sample of a study of blood T cell repertoires in COVID-19. The protocol was immunoSEQ multiplex PCR, while the TCRdb copy is restricted to in-frame clones and leaves out a portion. The data contain approximately 58,000 clones, roughly four fifths of them singletons. Sequencing used peripheral blood. The receptors were gathered from a man in his 60s with COVID-19, enrolled during active disease. Each CDR3 is given with its conserved first and last residue. Fields, in order: J gene, clone size, CDR3 length, V gene, D gene, CDR3 DNA, CDR3 protein. D genes are given only for firm matches. Not every row has a clone size; where given, it reads once, few, many or a size class.

TRBJ2-6	NA	15	TRBV19	TRBD2	TGTGCCAGTAGTCCCGGGGGGGCTGGGGCCAACGTCCTGACTTTC	CASSPGGAGANVLTF
TRBJ2-2	NA	17	TRBV3-1/TRBV3-2	TRBD2	TGTGCCAGCAGTCCTAGCGGGAAAGGTCTGAACACCGGGGAGCTGTTTTTT	CASSPSGKGLNTGELFF
TRBJ1-3	NA	17	TRBV5-1	TRBD1	TGCGCCAGCAGCTTGGGAACGGGACAGGGGAACGGAAACACCATATATTTT	CASSLGTGQGNGNTIYF
TRBJ2-1	few	14	TRBV2	TRBD2	TGTGCCAGCAGGGGGACTAGCGGGGCCAATGAGCAGTTCTTC	CASRGTSGANEQFF
TRBJ2-3	NA	16	TRBV11-1	TRBD2	TGTGCCAGCAGCCGTCTTACTAGCGGGGGCACAGATACGCAGTATTTT	CASSRLTSGGTDTQYF
TRBJ2-2	NA	16	TRBV14	NA	TGTGCCAGCAGCCCTTCGGGCTCCCCGAGGACTGGGGAGCTGTTTTTT	CASSPSGSPRTGELFF
TRBJ2-5	NA	14	TRBV4-3	NA	TGCGCCAGCAGCCAAGAAGGAGGGATCGGGACCCAGTACTTC	CASSQEGGIGTQYF
TRBJ1-1	once	14	TRBV6-1	NA	TGTGCCAGCAGTGAAGGACAGAGGAACACTGAAGCTTTCTTT	CASSEGQRNTEAFF
TRBJ1-3	NA	16	TRBV7-2	NA	TGTGCCAGCAGCACGGCAGGGGTTCTGGGTGGAAACACCATATATTTT	CASSTAGVLGGNTIYF
TRBJ2-7	NA	14	TRBV7-9	TRBD1	TGTGCCAGCAGCTTAGCCGGGACAGGGTGGGAGCAGTACTTC	CASSLAGTGWEQYF
TRBJ2-1	NA	14	TRBV6-5	TRBD2	TGTGCCAGCAGTTACCTAGCGGGCTACAATGAGCAGTTCTTC	CASSYLAGYNEQFF
TRBJ1-2	NA	13	TRBV3-1/TRBV3-2	NA	TGTGCCAGCAGCCAAGTCCTAGCGGACGGGCACACCTTC	CASSQVLADGHTF
TRBJ1-1	once	16	TRBV10-3	TRBD1	TGTGCCATCAGTGGACCACAGGGGGGTTATGGGACTGAAGCTTTCTTT	CAISGPQGGYGTEAFF
TRBJ1-5	NA	13	TRBV12-3/TRBV12-4	NA	TGTGCCAGCAGTTTATCTCGGGATCAGCCCCAGCATTTT	CASSLSRDQPQHF
TRBJ2-7	NA	16	TRBV11-3	NA	TGTGCCAGCAGCTTAGATTGGGGCGGGGCGGCTCGGGAGCAGTACTTC	CASSLDWGGAAREQYF
TRBJ1-1	NA	16	TRBV3-1/TRBV3-2	NA	TGTGCCAGCAGCCAAGATTTGACAGATCGGGACACTGAAGCTTTCTTT	CASSQDLTDRDTEAFF
TRBJ2-3	NA	11	TRBV24-1	NA	TGTGCCACCAGTGCCCTCGATACGCAGTATTTT	CATSALDTQYF
TRBJ2-5	NA	11	TRBV29-1	NA	TGCAGCGTGAAACCCCTGGGGGGCCAGTACTTC	CSVKPLGGQYF
TRBJ2-3	NA	14	TRBV2	TRBD1	TGTGCCAGCAGCCGGGACAGTAGCACAGATACGCAGTATTTT	CASSRDSSTDTQYF
TRBJ1-4	NA	14	TRBV5-1	NA	TGCGCCAGCAGCTTGGGGGCAGCTAATGAAAAACTGTTTTTT	CASSLGAANEKLFF
TRBJ2-2	NA	15	TRBV5-4	TRBD1	TGTGCCAGCAGCCTACCTGGACAGGGTACCTGGGAGCTGTTTTTT	CASSLPGQGTWELFF
TRBJ1-5	NA	10	TRBV6-5	NA	TGTGCCAGCAGGGGTCAGGCCCAGCATTTT	CASRGQAQHF
TRBJ1-1	once	16	TRBV9	TRBD1	TGTGCCAGCAGCGGACGGACAGGGGGACTAGGTACTGAAGCTTTCTTT	CASSGRTGGLGTEAFF
TRBJ1-4	NA	15	TRBV19	TRBD1	TGTGCCAGTAGTATTGGGACAGTTCTGCATGAAAAACTGTTTTTT	CASSIGTVLHEKLFF